Presented here are 17 T cell receptor beta chains from one specimen sequenced in a study of cytomegalovirus exposure and HLA in healthy donors. The PCR made use of 60 Vbeta and 13 Jbeta primers. The assay was immunoSEQ multiplex PCR, and TCRdb's table has in-frame clones only and misses some. The data hold nearly 70,000 clones, with roughly 74% observed a single time. Sequences were obtained from PBMCs. The receptors were sampled from a woman aged 55-70 years in good health and CMV-seropositive.

This clone was counted only a few times. The CDR3 ends on some other residue instead of the conserved phenylalanine or tryptophan, so this is likely a read error. It is unclear where the CDR3 begins or ends on the DNA, so no DNA is shown, and the CDR3 is as TCRdb lists it. This CDR3 is CASSLQGYYGYTV. This chain links TRBV7-7 with TRBJ1-2; the D segment call TRBD1 is taken from the table without a DNA check. Ends included, the CDR3 has 13 residues. CDR1 and CDR2 (germline): SSHAT, FNYEAQ (reference sequence).

This clone came up a few times. V and J are TRBV2 and TRBJ1-1, with D maybe TRBD1 (5 bases). Trimming took 5 bases from V and 1 from J, leaving 8 bases between them. The CDR3 has 13 amino acids. Germline CDR1 SNHLY, CDR2 FYNNEI. The CDR3 DNA is TGTGCCAGCAGTTGGAGGGGGAACACTGAAGCTTTCTTT. Translated: CASSWRGNTEAFF.

The chain couples TRBV15 to TRBJ2-5; 7 bases are a match to TRBD1. V lost 5 bases and J lost 4; bases outside the gene matches: 7. The CDR3 runs to 14 residues. Per germline, CDR1 LNHNV and CDR2 YYDKDF (reference sequence). The CDR3 here is CATSFDRAGETQYF. Written as DNA, the CDR3 is TGTGCCACCAGCTTCGACAGGGCGGGAGAGACCCAGTACTTC.

The chain carries TRBV2 and TRBJ2-5; TRBD2 agrees at 11 bases. With 6 bases clipped from V and 3 bases from J, the junction kept 3 bases outside the gene matches. Germline V gene lookup returns CDR1 SNHLY and CDR2 FYNNEI. The CDR3 runs 14 residues. The CDR3 DNA is TGTGCCAGCAGCATGGGACTAGCGGAAGAGACCCAGTACTTC. Translated: CASSMGLAEETQYF.

J is TRBJ1-3 and V is TRBV11-2; no firm D call. Germline-derived CDR1 and CDR2 are SGHAT and FQNNGV. Trimming cost V 3 bases and J 7 bases, with 10 bases left between them. The CDR3 is made up of 13 amino acids. This CDR3 is CASSFIVRNTIYF. The CDR3 DNA is TGTGCCAGCAGCTTCATAGTCCGGAACACCATATATTTT. The entire variable domain, with the rest obtained from reference TRBV11-2 and TRBJ1-3, is as follows: EAGVAQSPRYKIIEKRQSVAFWCNPISGHATLYWYQQILGQGPKLLIQFQNNGVVDDSQLPKDRFSAERLKGVDSTLKIQPAKLEDSAVYLCASSFIVRNTIYFGEGSWLTVV.

The V and J genes are TRBV19 and TRBJ2-3; tentative D call: TRBD1 (6 bases). V was shortened by 0 bases and J by 2 bases, with 9 bases between the two germline ends. There are 15 residues in the CDR3. Germline V gives CDR1 LNHDA, CDR2 SQIVND (reference sequence). CDR3 in amino acids: CASSIDQGFTDTQYF. CDR3 DNA sequence: TGTGCCAGTAGTATAGATCAGGGGTTCACAGATACGCAGTATTTT.

This clone was counted only a few times. The chain joins TRBV14 to TRBJ1-4; tentative D call: TRBD1 (6 bases). Germline V gene lookup returns CDR1 SGHDN and CDR2 FVKESK. Between the trimmed V and J ends, which lost 4 bases and 8 bases, there was a span of 14 bases. The CDR3 length is 14 residues. CDR3 sequence (DNA): TGTGCCAGCAGCCGCAACAGGGACGGAGAAAAACTGTTTTTT. Residues: CASSRNRDGEKLFF.

CDR3 bases: TGTGCCAGCAGCGGCGGACTAGCGGGCACCGGGGAGCTGTTTTTT. It is translated as CASSGGLAGTGELFF. The gene calls are TRBV5-6 and TRBJ2-2; 11 nucleotides align to TRBD2. Losses at the gene ends were 4 bases for V and 4 bases for J; bases not matched to a gene: 3. This CDR3 has 15 residues. CDR1 and CDR2 from the germline V gene are SGHDT and YYEEEE.

This clone was recorded many times. The chain links TRBV4-1 to TRBJ1-5; D might be TRBD1 (6 bases). V shed 0 bases and J shed 0 bases, with 12 bases lying between them. Germline CDR1 MGHRA, CDR2 YSYEKL. CDR3 length: 17 residues. This chain's CDR3 is CASSQERLRGSNQPQHF. Written as DNA, the CDR3 is TGCGCCAGCAGCCAAGAGAGACTCAGGGGTAGCAATCAGCCCCAGCATTTT.

The table lists this clone with a few counts. The chain employs TRBV6-1 and TRBJ1-4; D perhaps matches TRBD1 (5 bases). With 4 bases removed from V and 2 bases from J, the gap between germline ends came to 8 bases. Germline V gene data show CDR1 as MNHNS and CDR2 as SASEGT. The CDR3 extends over 14 amino acids. DNA for the CDR3: TGTGCCAGCAGTGTACAGGAGACTAATGAAAAACTGTTTTTT. Its protein is CASSVQETNEKLFF.

The chain links TRBV19 to TRBJ2-1; 11 bases line up with TRBD1. This CDR3 is 14 amino acids long. V lost 10 bases to trimming and J lost 4 bases; unmatched junction nucleotides: 6. Germline CDR1 and CDR2: LNHDA and SQIVND (reference sequence). The CDR3 sequence is CATGGTGGYNEQFF. The DNA for the CDR3 is TGTGCCACCGGCGGGACAGGGGGGTACAATGAGCAGTTCTTC.

The J gene is TRBJ1-1, the V gene TRBV13; D uncertain. The V and J ends lost 7 bases and 6 bases respectively, with 18 bases between them. The length of the CDR3 is 14 residues. Germline V gene sequence: CDR1 PRHDT, CDR2 FYEKMQ (reference sequence). The CDR3 DNA sequence: TGTGCCAGCATTCAGCGGACCCGGGTCTCTGAAGCTTTCTTT. This gives the protein CASIQRTRVSEAFF.

The rearrangement uses TRBV27 and TRBJ2-2, with 8 bases lining up with TRBD2. Trimming at V came to 6 bases and at J to 5 bases, leaving 8 bases not matched to a gene. Per the germline V gene, CDR1 is MNHEY and CDR2 is SMNVEV (reference sequence). This CDR3 region has 15 residues. The DNA for the CDR3 is TGTGCCAGCAGCCGAAGCGGGAGCGGTACCGGGGAGCTGTTTTTT. Encoded protein: CASSRSGSGTGELFF.

This clone showed up just once. Different DNA sequences within this sample yield the same CDR3. The chain recombines TRBV19 with TRBJ1-5; D ambiguous. Germline lookup yields CDR1 LNHDA and CDR2 SQIVND (reference sequence). The V gene lost 1 base and the J gene lost 5 bases, with 6 bases spanning the gap. This CDR3 has 13 residues. The CDR3 reads CASSIVRDQPQHF. CDR3 in DNA: TGTGCCAGTAGTATAGTGCGAGATCAGCCCCAGCATTTT. Together with reference TRBV19 and TRBJ1-5, the CDR3 gives the full variable domain: DGGITQSPKYLFRKEGQNVTLSCEQNLNHDAMYWYRQDPGQGLRLIYYSQIVNDFQKGDIAEGYSVSREKKESFPLTVTSAQKNPTAFYLCASSIVRDQPQHFGDGTRLSIL.

This clone turned up a few times. V gene TRBV6-1 combines with J gene TRBJ1-5; D is uncertain. Looked up from germline, CDR1 is MNHNS and CDR2 is SASEGT. V was pared by 4 bases and J by 7 bases, with 8 bases between. This CDR3 is 12 amino acids long. The chain's CDR3 is CASSVANQPQHF. CDR3 nucleotide sequence: TGTGCCAGCAGTGTTGCTAACCAGCCCCAGCATTTT.

The chain uses TRBV5-1 and TRBJ1-2; 9 bases align to TRBD1. The CDR3 totals 14 residues. V lost 4 bases, J lost 8 bases, and 9 bases stayed unmatched. Germline lookup yields CDR1 SGHRS and CDR2 YFSETQ. The CDR3 here is CASSPGQGGDGYTF. The CDR3 coding sequence is TGCGCCAGCAGCCCGGGACAGGGTGGTGACGGCTACACCTTC.

The V gene is TRBV2, the J gene TRBJ1-5, with D unclear. This CDR3 is built from 13 residues. The germline CDR1 and CDR2 sequences are SNHLY and FYNNEI. V was clipped by 3 bases and J by 6 bases, with 9 bases between them. The CDR3 protein is CASSDEALQPQHF. CDR3 sequence (DNA): TGTGCCAGCAGTGACGAGGCCCTTCAGCCCCAGCATTTT.